The clone carrying this TCR beta chain has ten or more counts. Its target is unknown. This sample was included in a study of metastatic and nonmetastatic thyroid tumors. About the study: Comparative analysis of repertoires was undertaken across blood and tumor or nodule tissue obtained from malignant and benign thyroid patients. General study results and limits: The reported finding was significantly higher TCR beta diversity in malignant thyroid tumors relative to benign nodules, in blood and tumor.

Authors' analysis steps: The study's classifier, a distant-metastasis tool for papillary thyroid cancer, was built using CDR3 differences across clinicopathological groups. With MiXCR, TCRdb called clones anew from the PCR reads. The V and J calls reflect TCRdb's pipeline rather than the authors' work. The profile shows approximately 22,000 clones, over 30% of them singletons. The CDR3 is 16 residues long. From germline, CDR1 is DFQATT and CDR2 SNEGSKA (reference sequence). V dropped 6 bases and J dropped 5; count of bases not matched to a gene: 18. Thyroid surgery had not been preceded by any treatment in any patient.

This clonotype originated in a female donor with papillary thyroid cancer or a benign thyroid nodule (not recorded which). Some clones in this sample may be carry-over from other donors' samples. Sequenced material: blood. The chain combines TRBV20-1 with TRBJ2-5; 7 bases agree with TRBD1. Here the CDR3 DNA reads TGCAGTGCCACTCGACAGGGAAGGTCCACGGGGGAGACCCAGTACTTC. Translated, it gives CSATRQGRSTGETQYF.